The source of this T cell receptor beta chain is a study of T cell clonality in common variable immunodeficiency (dated by TCRdb to about 2015). What the study reported, not specific to this receptor: Patient heterogeneity within the CVID cohort put limits on correlating repertoire features with clinical complications. Healthy controls shared more TCRbeta clones with each other than CVID subjects shared among themselves (p < 0.0001). According to the authors, figuring out what caused the increased clonality in CVID would require sequencing the repertoires of T cell subpopulations. Even though DNA input was equal, the average per sample came to roughly 80,000 unique sequences for controls compared with 25,000 to 35,000 for CVID samples. Fewer deletions and N-nucleotide insertions were reportedly observed in CVID TCRbeta sequences, and highly modified clones with 13 or more V deletions were reportedly absent from CVID TCRbeta sequences. TCRbeta clonality was higher in CVID subjects than in healthy controls (t-test p = 0.018), and the increase was most characteristic of about a third of subjects.

CVID samples and control samples contributed equivalent amounts of genomic DNA as sequencing input. For every sample, a 60 bp segment covering the rearranged TCRbeta CDR3 region was amplified and then sequenced. The immunoSEQ assay, a bias-corrected multiplex PCR with high-throughput sequencing, was employed for TCRbeta amplification. On the authors' methods: Each unique nucleotide sequence was treated as a clone and annotated with V, D and J genes, copy number and frequency. Sequences were labeled productive if in frame, and non-productive if out of frame or containing stop codons. As previously described, Shannon's entropy was used to calculate clonality. The predicted amino acid sequences of productive clones were used to derive mean CDR3 Kyte-Doolittle hydropathy. Hierarchical clustering of scaled V gene usage was performed with the R hclust function using Manhattan distance and complete linkage. Sharing of clones by CDR3 amino acid sequence was evaluated by resampling 12 repertoires per group over 100 rounds. The repertoires were searched for 55 to 75 published EBV-specific and about 250 published CMV-specific TCRbeta sequences. Analysis left out two CVID samples that produced under 10,000 sequences, so roughly 45 CVID repertoires remained. Not all clones reach the TCRdb copy of this immuneACCESS table, which keeps in-frame sequences only. Checked studies attribute under half of the gap to unresolved V genes and leave the rest unexplained. V, J and clone size derive from that table, while D and trimming were established from the DNA sequence. Across this sample, about 15,000 clones were tabulated and none appeared just once. The ten largest clones capture over 9.5% of the sample.

Looking up the germline V gene (reference sequence) yields CDR1 DFQATT and CDR2 SNEGSKA. V loses 2 bases of germline sequence and J loses 2 bases, and the interval between the two ends is 14 bases. The CDR3, from cysteine to phenylalanine, totals 15 residues. The DNA shown is the part of the CDR3 that was read: 36 bases, in frame from base 1. Standard criteria, namely reduction of serum IgG, IgA and/or IgM below the normal range together with specific antibody deficiency, were applied for the diagnosis of CVID. There were over 40 subjects in the CVID group (about 29 male and 15 female), ranging in age from about 8 to 70 years, with a mean age of around 40. Predominantly Caucasian heritage was noted among both the CVID patients and the healthy controls. All CVID subjects had received replacement immunoglobulin therapy for at least one year at the time of study participation. At blood collection, none of the CVID subjects was ill or on immunomodulatory or immunosuppressive medication. Heparinized peripheral whole blood samples of about 5 to 8.5 ml were obtained from each donor. Genomic DNA from adults with common variable immune deficiency (CVID) and from healthy adult controls was used to sequence TCRbeta CDR3 repertoires. Diluted blood was subjected to density centrifugation over Hypaque 1077 or Ficoll-Paque for isolation of peripheral blood mononuclear cells. Genomic DNA was extracted from unsorted mononuclear cells by Qiagen column purification or by a centrifugation-based method.

This clone was counted only a few times. Its target antigen remains unknown. The CDR3 end falls 3 residues outside the read, so it is completed with the germline J gene. This TCR was recovered from a human donor with common variable immunodeficiency. The specimen was peripheral blood mononuclear cells. This sequence uses TRBV20-1 and TRBJ2-3; TRBD2 is a possible D gene, resting on 6 matching bases. CDR3 DNA, as far as it was read: TGCAGTGCTAGAAAGCCGGGACTTACCACAGATACG. This yields the protein CSARKPGLTTDT. The complete CDR3 sequence is CSARKPGLTTDTQYF.